The clone carrying this T cell receptor beta chain turned up a few times. Its antigen is not identified. Via the markers CD45RO/CCR7/CD25/CD127/CD95/CD27, stem cell-like memory, regulatory, central memory and naive CD4+ cells were sorted. The sample is drawn from a study of beta chain features in type 1 diabetes. Germline trimming cut 6 bases from V and 0 bases from J; bases unmatched to any gene: 15. In germline, CDR1 is SNHLY, CDR2 FYNNEI. This CDR3 spans 19 amino acids. General study findings and limits: At VDJ recombination sites, type 1 diabetes patients had fewer insertions and more deleted nucleotides. There was a moderate but significant shortening of TCRB CDR3s in all four CD4+ subsets of Type 1 diabetes patients.

The isolated RNA, all of it, was reverse transcribed, so expressed TCRB transcripts were what got sequenced. This table comes from immunoSEQ multiplex PCR, and its TCRdb copy is limited to in-frame clones, with some not included. The repertoire holds about 740,000 clones, with over 10% as singletons. This receptor was obtained from a young man with type 1 diabetes. The sample consisted of naive CD4+ T cells from blood. This chain joins TRBV2 and TRBJ2-3, with 10 bases that match TRBD2. The CDR3 loop is CASRKGSGGQGRSTDTQYF. DNA of the CDR3: TGTGCCAGCAGGAAAGGTAGCGGGGGGCAAGGACGTAGCACAGATACGCAGTATTTT.